One sample yielded the 13 T cell receptor beta chains listed below, sequenced in a study of blood T cell repertoires in COVID-19. Profiling relied on immunoSEQ multiplex PCR, and the TCRdb table lists in-frame clones only, not all of them. The sample consists of roughly 150,000 clones, approximately 90% of them appearing once. Material: PBMCs or T cells enriched from blood (not recorded which). These TCRs come from a woman aged 40 to 55 who had been exposed to COVID-19.

The chain combines TRBV3-1 (or the pseudogene TRBV3-2) with TRBJ2-5; TRBD1 matches 7 bases. Per germline, CDR1 LGHDT and CDR2 YNNKEL (reference sequence). This CDR3 contains 15 residues. Losses at the gene ends were 2 bases for V and 1 base for J; bases not matched to a gene: 4. The CDR3 protein is CASSQTRDSQETQYF. CDR3 sequence (DNA): TGTGCCAGCAGCCAAACGAGGGACAGCCAAGAGACCCAGTACTTC.

Only a few counts were recorded for this clone. The rearrangement joins TRBV5-5 to TRBJ1-1; D not certain. Germline lookup yields CDR1 SGHKS and CDR2 YYEKEE (reference sequence). This CDR3 comprises 16 residues. The V gene lost 6 bases and the J gene lost 5 bases, with 23 bases spanning the gap. CDR3 residues: CASIEGFLVVWTEAFF. The CDR3 DNA reads as TGTGCCAGCATTGAGGGATTTTTGGTGGTATGGACTGAAGCTTTCTTT.

This chain links TRBV19 with TRBJ2-1, with 12 positions matching TRBD2. Germline loops: CDR1 LNHDA, CDR2 SQIVND (reference sequence). After removal of 7 bases from V and 7 bases from J, the junction contained 14 bases not matched to a gene. The CDR3 is 17 amino acids. CDR3 region: CASNFGGLAGGRNEQFF. The CDR3 DNA is TGTGCCAGTAACTTCGGCGGCCTAGCGGGGGGGCGAAATGAGCAGTTCTTC. Filled out from reference TRBV19 and TRBJ2-1, the complete variable domain reads DGGITQSPKYLFRKEGQNVTLSCEQNLNHDAMYWYRQDPGQGLRLIYYSQIVNDFQKGDIAEGYSVSREKKESFPLTVTSAQKNPTAFYLCASNFGGLAGGRNEQFFGPGTRLTVL.

The chain has TRBV9 and TRBJ1-3; D gene unclear. This CDR3 is built from 13 residues. The germline V gene has CDR1 SGDLS and CDR2 YYNGEE. V was cut by 3 bases and J by 3 bases, with 7 bases left in between. CDR3 in DNA: TGTGCCAGCAGCGATTACGGTGGAAACACCATATATTTT. It yields the protein CASSDYGGNTIYF.

The chain recombines TRBV7-2 with TRBJ1-3; possible D gene TRBD1, 6 bases. The germline gives CDR1 SGHTA, CDR2 FQGNSA. V gave up 1 base and J gave up 3 bases, with 10 bases separating them. The CDR3 has 15 residues. CDR3 sequence (DNA): TGTGCCAGCAGCTTAGAAGGGGGAATTGGAAACACCATATATTTT. Its protein product is CASSLEGGIGNTIYF.

This sequence joins TRBV27 and TRBJ2-7; D may be TRBD1 (5 bases). Germline V gives CDR1 MNHEY, CDR2 SMNVEV (reference sequence). V was trimmed by 6 bases and J by 4 bases, leaving 19 bases between them. The CDR3 spans 15 residues. The CDR3 coding sequence is TGTGCCAGCAGCCAGGGCCAGGACGGACCTTACGAGCAGTACTTC. Protein sequence: CASSQGQDGPYEQYF.

The chain carries TRBV10-1 and TRBJ1-3, with 10 nucleotides matching TRBD1. V lost 10 bases, J lost 2 bases, and 2 bases stayed unmatched. CDR3 length equals 13 residues. Germline loops: CDR1 WNHNN, CDR2 SYGVQD (reference sequence). This CDR3 reads CATGTGAGNTIYF. CDR3 nucleotides: TGCGCCACCGGGACAGGGGCTGGAAACACCATATATTTT.

Turning to this clone: Relative to the germline gene, one junction end is altered; a read error may explain this. The V call is TRBV5-1, the J call TRBJ2-3; D is perhaps TRBD1 (6 bases). This CDR3 region has 13 residues. The germline V gene has CDR1 SGHRS and CDR2 YFSETQ. DNA of the CDR3: TGCGCCAGCAGATTGGGGGCCGTAGATACGCAGTATTTT. It is translated as CASRLGAVDTQYF.

The genes are TRBV29-1 and TRBJ1-4; 7 nucleotides align to TRBD1. This CDR3 has 12 residues. CDR1 and CDR2 from the germline V gene are SQVTM and ANQGSEA. The V segment lost 6 bases and the J segment 5 bases; nucleotides outside the gene matches: 3. The CDR3 DNA follows: TGCAGCGTAGGGACAGCAAATGAAAAACTGTTTTTT. Amino acid sequence: CSVGTANEKLFF.

The V and J genes are TRBV5-1 and TRBJ2-6; a possible D gene is TRBD2 (6 bases). V was trimmed by 7 bases and J by 1 base, leaving 6 bases between them. The CDR3 runs to 13 residues. Germline V gene sequence: CDR1 SGHRS, CDR2 YFSETQ. The CDR3 coding sequence is TGCGCCAGCGGGGGGTCTGGGGCCAACGTCCTGACTTTC. Translating gives CASGGSGANVLTF.

The J gene is TRBJ1-5, the V gene TRBV3-1 (or the pseudogene TRBV3-2); 9 nucleotides align to TRBD1. The CDR3 has 17 residues. Trimming took 2 bases from V and 2 from J; bases not matched to a gene: 7. The germline CDR1 and CDR2 sequences are LGHDT and YNNKEL (reference sequence). The CDR3 is CASSQKQGAGGNQPQHF. The CDR3 DNA follows: TGTGCCAGCAGCCAAAAACAGGGGGCAGGTGGCAATCAGCCCCAGCATTTT.

The chain couples TRBV5-1 to TRBJ2-5; TRBD2 agrees at 8 bases. The CDR3 covers 17 residues. Looked up from germline, CDR1 is SGHRS and CDR2 is YFSETQ. V lost 2 bases, J lost 5 bases, and 14 bases stayed unmatched. In nucleotides, the CDR3 is TGCGCCAGCAGCTTCCACCCTGGGCGGGGGGCCGAGGAGACCCAGTACTTC. It is translated as CASSFHPGRGAEETQYF. The entire variable domain, with the rest obtained from reference TRBV5-1 and TRBJ2-5, is as follows: KAGVTQTPRYLIKTRGQQVTLSCSPISGHRSVSWYQQTPGQGLQFLFEYFSETQRNKGNFPGRFSGRQFSNSRSEMNVSTLELGDSALYLCASSFHPGRGAEETQYFGPGTRLLVL.

V and J are TRBV3-1 (or the pseudogene TRBV3-2) and TRBJ1-5; D might be TRBD1 (5 bases). V lost 1 base and J lost 8, with 12 bases in between. The germline V gene encodes CDR1 LGHDT and CDR2 YNNKEL (reference sequence). The CDR3 is 14 amino acids. The CDR3 spells CASSQGEGWEPQHF. DNA of the CDR3: TGTGCCAGCAGCCAAGGGGAGGGGTGGGAGCCCCAGCATTTT.